The rows below give T cell receptor beta chains drawn from one sample of a study of shared clonotypes between healthy human individuals. Produced via immunoSEQ multiplex PCR; TCRdb's table is partial and in-frame only. The data contain 900,000 to 1,200,000 clones, about 80% of them seen just once; the ten biggest clones take up 0.6% to 0.75%. Sequencing was carried out using memory CD4+ T cells from PBMCs. These TCRs come from a young man in good health. Some clones in this sample may be carry-over from other donors' samples. The CDR3 runs from the conserved cysteine through the conserved F or W. D genes are given only for firm matches. Clone size is not always given. Where it is, it says once, few, many or a class for expanded clones.

j_gene: TRBJ2-7; v_gene: TRBV21-1; abundance: few; d_gene: -; CDR3aa: CASSKGLAGEQYF; CDR3nt: TGTGCCAGCAGCAAAGGTCTAGCTGGGGAGCAGTACTTC
j_gene: TRBJ2-7; v_gene: TRBV5-4; abundance: -; d_gene: -; CDR3aa: CASSLGSSYEQYF; CDR3nt: TGTGCCAGCAGCTTGGGAAGCTCCTACGAGCAGTACTTC
j_gene: TRBJ1-2; v_gene: TRBV6-6; abundance: -; d_gene: -; CDR3aa: CANSPGPVYGYTF; CDR3nt: TGTGCCAACAGTCCCGGGCCCGTCTATGGCTACACCTTC
j_gene: TRBJ2-2; v_gene: TRBV11-1; abundance: -; d_gene: TRBD2; CDR3aa: CASSRMLAGALTGELFF; CDR3nt: TGTGCCAGCAGCCGCATGCTAGCGGGAGCGCTCACCGGGGAGCTGTTTTTT
j_gene: TRBJ2-1; v_gene: TRBV9; abundance: -; d_gene: -; CDR3aa: CASSVALAGGHNEQFF; CDR3nt: TGTGCCAGCAGCGTAGCGTTGGCAGGTGGGCACAATGAGCAGTTCTTC
j_gene: TRBJ1-1; v_gene: TRBV5-1; abundance: -; d_gene: TRBD1; CDR3aa: CASSSGAGQANTEAFF; CDR3nt: TGCGCCAGCAGCTCAGGAGCCGGACAGGCGAACACTGAAGCTTTCTTT
j_gene: TRBJ1-1; v_gene: TRBV30; abundance: -; d_gene: -; CDR3aa: CAWSKAGAPDTEAFF; CDR3nt: TGTGCCTGGAGTAAGGCAGGGGCGCCGGACACTGAAGCTTTCTTT
j_gene: TRBJ2-7; v_gene: TRBV5-5; abundance: few; d_gene: -; CDR3aa: CASSLGIGEQYF; CDR3nt: TGTGCCAGCAGCTTGGGGATTGGGGAGCAGTACTTC
j_gene: TRBJ2-3; v_gene: TRBV4-1; abundance: -; d_gene: TRBD2; CDR3aa: CASSPRLRSGSSTDTQYF; CDR3nt: TGCGCCAGCAGCCCCCGCCTCCGTAGCGGGAGTAGCACAGATACGCAGTATTTT
j_gene: TRBJ2-1; v_gene: TRBV6-1; abundance: -; d_gene: TRBD2; CDR3aa: CASSDWGGTNEQFF; CDR3nt: TGTGCCAGCAGTGATTGGGGGGGGACCAATGAGCAGTTCTTC
j_gene: TRBJ2-4; v_gene: TRBV19; abundance: -; d_gene: -; CDR3aa: CASSIRGGTKNIQYF; CDR3nt: TGTGCCAGTAGTATAAGGGGGGGAACCAAAAACATTCAGTACTTC
j_gene: TRBJ2-2; v_gene: TRBV6-4; abundance: -; d_gene: -; CDR3aa: CASSEREEGTGELFF; CDR3nt: TGTGCCAGCAGTGAGAGAGAAGAGGGCACCGGGGAGCTGTTTTTT
j_gene: TRBJ2-3; v_gene: TRBV28; abundance: -; d_gene: TRBD2; CDR3aa: CASSPTSGFSTDTQYF; CDR3nt: TGTGCCAGCAGCCCGACTAGCGGGTTTAGCACAGATACGCAGTATTTT
j_gene: TRBJ1-2; v_gene: TRBV5-1; abundance: -; d_gene: -; CDR3aa: CASSPEGNYGYTF; CDR3nt: TGCGCCAGCAGCCCAGAGGGAAACTATGGCTACACCTTC
j_gene: TRBJ2-5; v_gene: TRBV30; abundance: -; d_gene: -; CDR3aa: CAWSVLAHVPQYF; CDR3nt: TGTGCCTGGAGTGTACTAGCCCATGTGCCGCAGTACTTC
j_gene: TRBJ2-1; v_gene: TRBV4-1; abundance: -; d_gene: TRBD1; CDR3aa: CASSQQSGGWSTYEQFF; CDR3nt: TGCGCCAGCAGCCAACAATCAGGGGGCTGGTCTACATATGAGCAGTTCTTC
j_gene: TRBJ1-2; v_gene: TRBV20-1; abundance: -; d_gene: -; CDR3aa: CSASQNYGYTF; CDR3nt: TGCAGTGCTAGTCAAAACTATGGCTACACCTTC
j_gene: TRBJ2-7; v_gene: TRBV5-1; abundance: -; d_gene: -; CDR3aa: CASSSQGSYEQYF; CDR3nt: TGCGCCAGCAGCTCCCAGGGATCATACGAGCAGTACTTC
j_gene: TRBJ2-4; v_gene: TRBV28; abundance: -; d_gene: -; CDR3aa: CASSSHRGGNIQYF; CDR3nt: TGTGCCAGCAGTTCACACAGGGGAGGGAACATTCAGTACTTC
j_gene: TRBJ2-5; v_gene: TRBV6-6; abundance: -; d_gene: TRBD2; CDR3aa: CASSRGRAEGTQYF; CDR3nt: TGTGCCAGCAGTCGCGGGAGGGCCGAGGGGACCCAGTACTTC
j_gene: TRBJ2-1; v_gene: TRBV25-1; abundance: -; d_gene: TRBD2; CDR3aa: CASSPTTGGSYNEQFF; CDR3nt: TGTGCCAGCAGTCCGACAACCGGGGGGTCCTACAATGAGCAGTTCTTC
j_gene: TRBJ2-7; v_gene: TRBV11-2; abundance: -; d_gene: -; CDR3aa: CASSLVRRPYEQYF; CDR3nt: TGTGCCAGCAGCTTAGTACGACGACCCTACGAGCAGTACTTC
j_gene: TRBJ2-7; v_gene: TRBV2; abundance: -; d_gene: -; CDR3aa: CASSEGAGTYEQYF; CDR3nt: TGTGCCAGCAGTGAAGGTGCGGGAACCTACGAGCAGTACTTC
j_gene: TRBJ1-1; v_gene: TRBV4-1; abundance: -; d_gene: TRBD1; CDR3aa: CASSQVGTGNTEAFF; CDR3nt: TGCGCCAGCAGCCAGGTCGGGACAGGCAACACTGAAGCTTTCTTT
j_gene: TRBJ1-5; v_gene: TRBV10-3; abundance: -; d_gene: -; CDR3aa: CAISGDRSNQPQHF; CDR3nt: TGTGCCATCAGCGGGGACCGAAGCAATCAGCCCCAGCATTTT
j_gene: TRBJ2-7; v_gene: TRBV5-1; abundance: -; d_gene: TRBD2; CDR3aa: CASSFTSGTYEQYF; CDR3nt: TGCGCCAGCAGCTTCACTAGCGGCACCTACGAGCAGTACTTC
j_gene: TRBJ2-6; v_gene: TRBV15; abundance: -; d_gene: -; CDR3aa: CATSRDRMAAGSTGANVLTF; CDR3nt: TGTGCCACCAGCAGAGATCGTATGGCGGCGGGGTCTACCGGGGCCAACGTCCTGACTTTC
j_gene: TRBJ2-7; v_gene: TRBV27; abundance: -; d_gene: -; CDR3aa: CASSLDRSSYEQYF; CDR3nt: TGTGCCAGCAGTCTCGACAGGTCCTCCTACGAGCAGTACTTC
j_gene: TRBJ1-1; v_gene: TRBV28; abundance: -; d_gene: TRBD1; CDR3aa: CASSLLPGQGARTEAFF; CDR3nt: TGTGCCAGCAGTTTACTCCCGGGACAGGGGGCACGAACTGAAGCTTTCTTT
j_gene: TRBJ2-7; v_gene: TRBV5-1; abundance: -; d_gene: TRBD1; CDR3aa: CASGQGAEIEEQYF; CDR3nt: TGCGCCAGCGGACAGGGTGCCGAGATTGAAGAGCAGTACTTC
j_gene: TRBJ1-1; v_gene: TRBV7-2; abundance: -; d_gene: TRBD1; CDR3aa: CASRPYQGGETEAFF; CDR3nt: TGTGCCAGCAGACCCTACCAGGGGGGGGAGACTGAAGCTTTCTTT
j_gene: TRBJ2-2; v_gene: TRBV5-1; abundance: -; d_gene: -; CDR3aa: CASSLRTGAGELFF; CDR3nt: TGCGCCAGCAGCCTCCGGACGGGGGCCGGGGAGCTGTTTTTT
j_gene: TRBJ1-1; v_gene: TRBV6-6; abundance: -; d_gene: -; CDR3aa: CASSTGGGGGNTEAFF; CDR3nt: TGTGCCAGCAGCACCGGAGGAGGGGGGGGGAACACTGAAGCTTTCTTT
j_gene: TRBJ2-5; v_gene: TRBV6-1; abundance: -; d_gene: -; CDR3aa: CASLLGIQSQETQYF; CDR3nt: TGTGCCAGCCTCCTAGGGATCCAGTCCCAAGAGACCCAGTACTTC
j_gene: TRBJ2-5; v_gene: TRBV7-8; abundance: -; d_gene: TRBD2; CDR3aa: CASSRSGIGETQYF; CDR3nt: TGTGCCAGCAGCCGTAGCGGGATAGGAGAGACCCAGTACTTC
j_gene: TRBJ1-4; v_gene: TRBV9; abundance: -; d_gene: -; CDR3aa: CASSVGWGLSSYEKLFF; CDR3nt: TGTGCCAGCAGCGTAGGTTGGGGGCTTTCGAGCTATGAAAAACTGTTTTTT
j_gene: TRBJ1-5; v_gene: TRBV7-9; abundance: -; d_gene: TRBD1; CDR3aa: CASTPLGTENQPQHF; CDR3nt: TGTGCCAGCACCCCACTCGGGACAGAAAATCAGCCCCAGCATTTT
j_gene: TRBJ1-2; v_gene: TRBV5-6; abundance: once; d_gene: -; CDR3aa: CASSLAQGLVYGYTF; CDR3nt: TGTGCCAGCAGCTTGGCCCAAGGCCTGGTCTATGGCTACACCTTC
j_gene: TRBJ1-3; v_gene: TRBV2; abundance: -; d_gene: TRBD1; CDR3aa: CASSEGQTTTIYF; CDR3nt: TGTGCCAGCAGTGAGGGACAGACTACCACCATATATTTT
j_gene: TRBJ2-3; v_gene: TRBV11-3; abundance: -; d_gene: -; CDR3aa: CASSSGQRTDTQYF; CDR3nt: TGTGCCAGCAGCTCAGGACAGCGCACAGATACGCAGTATTTT
j_gene: TRBJ2-2; v_gene: TRBV18; abundance: -; d_gene: TRBD1; CDR3aa: CASSPPGTVWTGELFF; CDR3nt: TGTGCCAGCTCACCACCCGGGACAGTTTGGACCGGGGAGCTGTTTTTT
j_gene: TRBJ2-2; v_gene: TRBV30; abundance: many; d_gene: TRBD2; CDR3aa: CAWSLGLAGGAGELFF; CDR3nt: TGTGCCTGGAGTCTCGGACTAGCGGGAGGCGCCGGGGAGCTGTTTTTT
j_gene: TRBJ1-1; v_gene: TRBV27; abundance: -; d_gene: TRBD1; CDR3aa: CASSSRTGGPNTEAFF; CDR3nt: TGTGCCAGCAGTTCCCGCACAGGGGGGCCGAACACTGAAGCTTTCTTT
j_gene: TRBJ1-5; v_gene: TRBV4-1; abundance: -; d_gene: -; CDR3aa: CASSQSPRVKGNQPQHF; CDR3nt: TGCGCCAGCAGCCAATCCCCTCGGGTCAAAGGAAATCAGCCCCAGCATTTT
j_gene: TRBJ2-3; v_gene: TRBV5-1; abundance: -; d_gene: -; CDR3aa: CASSGQGGSTDTQYF; CDR3nt: TGCGCCAGCAGTGGGCAGGGGGGTAGCACAGATACGCAGTATTTT
j_gene: TRBJ2-1; v_gene: TRBV29-1; abundance: -; d_gene: -; CDR3aa: CSVERGRTYNEQFF; CDR3nt: TGCAGCGTCGAACGGGGGAGGACCTACAATGAGCAGTTCTTC
j_gene: TRBJ2-7; v_gene: TRBV7-5; abundance: -; d_gene: -; CDR3aa: CARSCPRGTSGSWYEQYF; CDR3nt: TGTGCCAGAAGCTGCCCCCGAGGGACTAGCGGGAGTTGGTACGAGCAGTACTTC
j_gene: TRBJ2-1; v_gene: TRBV4-2; abundance: -; d_gene: TRBD2; CDR3aa: CASSQRGLGNEQFF; CDR3nt: TGTGCCAGCAGCCAGAGGGGACTAGGGAATGAGCAGTTCTTC
j_gene: TRBJ1-2; v_gene: TRBV28; abundance: -; d_gene: -; CDR3aa: CASGTLDPTNYGYTF; CDR3nt: TGTGCCAGCGGAACTCTGGACCCTACTAACTATGGCTACACCTTC
j_gene: TRBJ2-7; v_gene: TRBV4-1; abundance: -; d_gene: TRBD2; CDR3aa: CASSRGVAGGSYEQYF; CDR3nt: TGCGCCAGCAGCCGGGGGGTAGCGGGAGGCTCCTACGAGCAGTACTTC
j_gene: TRBJ2-2; v_gene: TRBV5-1; abundance: -; d_gene: -; CDR3aa: CASSGTKNTGELFF; CDR3nt: TGCGCCAGCAGCGGGACAAAGAACACCGGGGAGCTGTTTTTT
j_gene: TRBJ2-7; v_gene: TRBV6-1; abundance: -; d_gene: TRBD1; CDR3aa: CASRGQGADEQYF; CDR3nt: TGTGCCAGCAGGGGACAGGGGGCCGACGAGCAGTACTTC
j_gene: TRBJ2-1; v_gene: TRBV4-3; abundance: -; d_gene: -; CDR3aa: CASSGYGPHNEQFF; CDR3nt: TGCGCCAGCAGCGGCTACGGGCCCCACAATGAGCAGTTCTTC
j_gene: TRBJ1-4; v_gene: TRBV6-1; abundance: -; d_gene: TRBD1; CDR3aa: CASSDGGTVNEKLFF; CDR3nt: TGTGCCAGCAGTGATGGCGGGACAGTTAATGAAAAACTGTTTTTT